This T cell receptor beta chain appears in the sequencing data of a study of cytomegalovirus exposure and HLA in healthy donors. As for the study in general: The same platform was used for the approximately 110 validation repertoires and the roughly 680 first-cohort repertoires, a later analysis reported.

V was clipped by 3 bases and J by 7 bases, with 9 bases between them. The CDR3 contains 12 residues. Germline CDR1 SGHTA, CDR2 FQGTGA. Comment on this clone: Antigen: not known.

The method was immunoSEQ multiplex PCR; TCRdb's version includes in-frame clones alone and lacks a portion of them. Of a few hundred thousand clones listed, over 80% are singletons. The study, taken as a whole, reports: There were three CMV-associated chains whose specificity for CMV antigens was confirmed in vitro.

Material for sequencing was PBMCs. This TCR came from a woman aged 25 to 39 in good health and CMV-seropositive. The gene calls are TRBV7-3 and TRBJ1-1; a weak D match, TRBD1 (5 bases). The CDR3 nucleotides are TGTGCCAGCAGCTTCGGACAAATTGAAGCTTTCTTT. Encoded protein: CASSFGQIEAFF.